Sequencing of this TCR beta chain was carried out in a study of T cell clones after liver transplantation. Overall study: Samples came from ITN030ST, which attempted immunosuppression withdrawal within 2 years of liver transplantation. As an antigen-independent comparator, third-party-reactive TCRbeta sequences came from pre-transplant mixed lymphocyte reactions. TCRbeta sequencing after a pre-transplant mixed lymphocyte reaction identified graft-donor-reactive clones, later tracked in post-transplant blood. Study outcomes and limitations: Donor-reactive sequences fell more than third party-reactive ones, suggesting partial deletion.

Clones were sequenced by immunoSEQ multiplex PCR, and TCRdb holds only the in-frame ones, with some missing. This table has about 120,000 clones, about nine tenths appearing once. The CDR3 loop spans 14 amino acids. Germline V gives CDR1 SGHKS, CDR2 YYEKEE (reference sequence). V was pared by 3 bases and J by 2 bases, with 11 bases between. Worth noting for this clone: Its antigen is as yet unknown.

The sequences come from CD4+ T cells from blood, collected 12 months after liver transplant. The sequence came from a human patient who received a liver transplant. Among the T cells, some may be from the graft donor. The chain combines TRBV5-5 with TRBJ1-2; D ambiguous. The CDR3 bases are TGTGCCAGCAGCTCTTCTCATCTCAACTATGGCTACACCTTC. This translates into CASSSSHLNYGYTF.